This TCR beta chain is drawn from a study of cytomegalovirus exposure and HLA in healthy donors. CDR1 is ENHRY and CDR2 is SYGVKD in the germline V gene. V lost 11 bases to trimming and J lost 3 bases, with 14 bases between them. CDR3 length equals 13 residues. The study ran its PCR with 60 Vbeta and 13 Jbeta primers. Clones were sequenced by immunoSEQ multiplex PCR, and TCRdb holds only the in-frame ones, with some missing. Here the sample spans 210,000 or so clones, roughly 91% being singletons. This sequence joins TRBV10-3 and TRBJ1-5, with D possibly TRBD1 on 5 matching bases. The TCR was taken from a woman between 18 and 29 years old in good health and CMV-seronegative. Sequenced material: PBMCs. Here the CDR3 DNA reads TGTGCCTCCCAGGCAGGGCTCAATCAGCCCCAGCATTTT. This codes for CASQAGLNQPQHF.